This T cell receptor (beta chain) emerged from a study of blood T cell repertoires in COVID-19. V was shortened by 0 bases and J by 7 bases, with 11 bases between the two germline ends. The CDR3 length is 14 residues. From germline, CDR1 is SGHRS and CDR2 YFSETQ. Measured with immunoSEQ multiplex PCR; TCRdb has only the in-frame clones, and not every one. The table lists about 58,000 clones, about 87% of them singletons. Input material: peripheral blood. This chain connects TRBV5-1 to TRBJ2-1, with unresolved D. The source is a human donor with active COVID-19. The donor label of this sample is uncertain. The CDR3 nucleotides are TGCGCCAGCAGCTTGGAAGGAGCTTCGAATGAGCAGTTCTTC. It specifies CASSLEGASNEQFF.